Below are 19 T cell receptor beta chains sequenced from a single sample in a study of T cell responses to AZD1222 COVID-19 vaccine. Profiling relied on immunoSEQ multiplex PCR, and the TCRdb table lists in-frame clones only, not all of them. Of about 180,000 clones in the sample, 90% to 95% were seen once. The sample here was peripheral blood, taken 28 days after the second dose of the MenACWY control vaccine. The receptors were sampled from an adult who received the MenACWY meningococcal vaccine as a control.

The CDR3 is CASSQVTRGANGELFF. The CDR3 DNA reads TGTGCCAGCAGCCAAGTTACGAGGGGGGCTAACGGGGAGCTGTTTTTT. The chain recombines TRBV7-8 with TRBJ2-2; D tentatively reads TRBD1 or TRBD2 (6 bases each). Germline-derived CDR1 and CDR2 are SGHVS and FQNEAQ. The CDR3 is 16 amino acids. V was clipped by 5 bases and J by 7 bases, with 20 bases between them.

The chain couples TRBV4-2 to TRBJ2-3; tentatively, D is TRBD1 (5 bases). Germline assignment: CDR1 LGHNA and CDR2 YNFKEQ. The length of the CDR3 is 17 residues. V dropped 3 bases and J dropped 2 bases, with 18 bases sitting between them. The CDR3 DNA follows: TGTGCCAGCAGCCACCTTGAATCCTTGACAGCCACAGATACGCAGTATTTT. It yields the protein CASSHLESLTATDTQYF.

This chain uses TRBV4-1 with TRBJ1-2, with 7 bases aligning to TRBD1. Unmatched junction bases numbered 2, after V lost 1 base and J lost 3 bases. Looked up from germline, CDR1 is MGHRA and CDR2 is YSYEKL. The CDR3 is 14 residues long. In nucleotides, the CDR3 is TGCGCCAGCAGCCAAGCCCAGGGGGACTATGGCTACACCTTC. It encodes CASSQAQGDYGYTF.

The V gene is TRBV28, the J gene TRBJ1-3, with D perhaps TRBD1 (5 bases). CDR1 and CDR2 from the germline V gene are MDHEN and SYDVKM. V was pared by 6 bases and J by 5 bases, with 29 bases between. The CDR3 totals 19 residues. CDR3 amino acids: CASRTLGGDQGGRRNTIYF. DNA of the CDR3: TGTGCCAGCAGGACTTTGGGGGGGGACCAGGGCGGTAGGAGAAACACCATATATTTT.

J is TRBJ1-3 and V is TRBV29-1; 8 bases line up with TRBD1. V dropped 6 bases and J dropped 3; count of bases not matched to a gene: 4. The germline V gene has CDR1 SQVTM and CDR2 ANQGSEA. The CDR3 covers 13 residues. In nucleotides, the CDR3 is TGCAGCGTATGGGACAGGAATGGAAACACCATATATTTT. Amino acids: CSVWDRNGNTIYF.

CDR3 amino acids: CASSSTGGSADTQYF. The CDR3 DNA follows: TGTGCCAGCAGCTCCACGGGGGGGTCGGCAGATACGCAGTATTTT. The rearrangement uses TRBV7-2 and TRBJ2-3, with TRBD2 identical over 8 bases. Trimming removed 4 bases from V and 4 bases from J; junction bases left unmatched: 7. CDR1 and CDR2 from the germline V gene are SGHTA and FQGNSA. The CDR3 loop spans 15 amino acids.

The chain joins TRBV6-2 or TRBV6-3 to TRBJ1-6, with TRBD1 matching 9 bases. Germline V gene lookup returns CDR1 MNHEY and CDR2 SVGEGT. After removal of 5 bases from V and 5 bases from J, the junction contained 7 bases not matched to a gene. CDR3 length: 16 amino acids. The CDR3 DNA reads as TGTGCCAGCAGTAAACGACAGGGGGGCCATAATTCACCCCTCCACTTT. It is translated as CASSKRQGGHNSPLHF.

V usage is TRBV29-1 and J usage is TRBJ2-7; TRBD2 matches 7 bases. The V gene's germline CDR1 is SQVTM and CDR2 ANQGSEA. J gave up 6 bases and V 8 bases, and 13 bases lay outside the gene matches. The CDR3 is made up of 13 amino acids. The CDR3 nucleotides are TGCAGCCCGAAGGGACTACGTGTTCCCGAGCAGTACTTC. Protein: CSPKGLRVPEQYF.

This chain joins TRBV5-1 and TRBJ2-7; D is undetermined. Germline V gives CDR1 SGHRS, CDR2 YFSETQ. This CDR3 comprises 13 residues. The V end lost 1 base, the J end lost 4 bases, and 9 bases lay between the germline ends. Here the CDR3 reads CASSLSTSYEQYF. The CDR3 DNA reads TGCGCCAGCAGCTTGTCGACTTCTTACGAGCAGTACTTC.

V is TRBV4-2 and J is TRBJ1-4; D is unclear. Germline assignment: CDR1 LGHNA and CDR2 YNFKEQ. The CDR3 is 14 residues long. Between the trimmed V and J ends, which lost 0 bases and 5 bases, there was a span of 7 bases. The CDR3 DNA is TGTGCCAGCAGCCAAGATCATATGAATGAAAAACTGTTTTTT. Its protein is CASSQDHMNEKLFF.

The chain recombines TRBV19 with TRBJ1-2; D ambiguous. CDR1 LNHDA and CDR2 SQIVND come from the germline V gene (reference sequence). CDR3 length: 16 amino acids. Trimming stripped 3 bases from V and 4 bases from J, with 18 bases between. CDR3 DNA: TGTGCCAGTAGTATCGGACCCTCACGAATCGGCTATGGCTACACCTTC. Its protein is CASSIGPSRIGYGYTF.

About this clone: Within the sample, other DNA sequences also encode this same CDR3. CDR3 in amino acids: CASSLEAGVNTEAFF. The CDR3 DNA follows: TGTGCCAGCAGCTTGGAGGCAGGGGTCAACACTGAAGCTTTCTTT. The chain uses TRBV5-4 and TRBJ1-1; TRBD1 is a possible D gene (6 bases). V gave up 0 bases and J gave up 2 bases, with 11 bases separating them. This CDR3 spans 15 amino acids. CDR1 and CDR2 from the germline V gene are SGHNT and YYREEE (reference sequence).

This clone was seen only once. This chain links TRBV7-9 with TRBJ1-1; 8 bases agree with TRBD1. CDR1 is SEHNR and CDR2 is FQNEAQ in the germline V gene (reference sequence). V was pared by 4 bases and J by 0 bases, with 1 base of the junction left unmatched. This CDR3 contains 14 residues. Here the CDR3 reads CASSSQGVNTEAFF. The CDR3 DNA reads TGTGCCAGCAGCTCACAGGGGGTGAACACTGAAGCTTTCTTT.

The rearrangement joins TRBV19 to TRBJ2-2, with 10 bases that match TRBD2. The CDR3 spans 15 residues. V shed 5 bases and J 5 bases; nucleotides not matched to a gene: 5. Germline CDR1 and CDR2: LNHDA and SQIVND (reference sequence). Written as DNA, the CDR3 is TGTGCCAGTAGTCGACTAGCGGGCAATACCGGGGAGCTGTTTTTT. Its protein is CASSRLAGNTGELFF.

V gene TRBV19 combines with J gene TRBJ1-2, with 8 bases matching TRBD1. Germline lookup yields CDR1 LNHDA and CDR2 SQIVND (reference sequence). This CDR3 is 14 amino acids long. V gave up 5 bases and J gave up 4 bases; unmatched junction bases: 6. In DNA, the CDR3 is TGTGCCAGTAGTTTCGACAGGGGACTCTATGGCTACACCTTC. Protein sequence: CASSFDRGLYGYTF.

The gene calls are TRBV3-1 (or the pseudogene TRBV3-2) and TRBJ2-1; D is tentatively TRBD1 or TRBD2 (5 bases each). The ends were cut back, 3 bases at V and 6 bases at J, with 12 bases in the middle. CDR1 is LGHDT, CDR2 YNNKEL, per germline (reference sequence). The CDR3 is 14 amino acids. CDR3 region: CASSQSGTVNEQFF. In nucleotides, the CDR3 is TGTGCCAGCAGCCAGTCTGGGACGGTCAATGAGCAGTTCTTC.

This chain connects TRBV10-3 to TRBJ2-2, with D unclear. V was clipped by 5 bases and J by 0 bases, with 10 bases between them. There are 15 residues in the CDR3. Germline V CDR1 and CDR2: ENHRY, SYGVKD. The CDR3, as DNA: TGTGCCATCAGTCCAGGTTTCGCGAACACCGGGGAGCTGTTTTTT. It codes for CAISPGFANTGELFF.

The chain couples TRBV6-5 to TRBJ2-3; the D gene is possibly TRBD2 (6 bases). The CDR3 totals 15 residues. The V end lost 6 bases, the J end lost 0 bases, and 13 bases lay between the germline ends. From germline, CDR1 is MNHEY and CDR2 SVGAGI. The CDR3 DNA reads TGTGCCAGCAGCAGGAGGGGCACTAGCACAGATACGCAGTATTTT. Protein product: CASSRRGTSTDTQYF.

The CDR3 DNA follows: TGTGCCTGGAGTGGACTGCCGGGGGCTGTCACTGAAGCTTTCTTT. The encoded protein is CAWSGLPGAVTEAFF. This chain uses TRBV30 with TRBJ1-1; D perhaps matches TRBD1 (6 bases). There are 15 residues in the CDR3. The V gene lost 1 base and the J gene lost 4 bases, with 16 bases spanning the gap. CDR1 is GTSNPN, CDR2 SVGIG, per germline (reference sequence).